This T cell receptor beta chain is from a study of shared clonotypes between healthy human individuals. The wider study: In total, the donors were a couple of women and a few men aged 18 to 49. Study outcomes and limitations: Generation of non-shared clonotypes was less probable than generation of clonotypes shared by all four donors. Researchers found naive subsets generally carried larger estimated richness than memory subsets.

Sequencing was performed with immunoSEQ multiplex PCR; in TCRdb, only in-frame clones are kept and a portion is missing. This table holds under 1,100,000 clones, about 76% found once. Note on this clone: The target antigen is unknown.

The V and J ends lost 0 bases and 1 base respectively, with 14 bases between them. CDR1 and CDR2 (germline): SGHKS, YYEKEE (reference sequence). The CDR3 length is 16 residues. Input material: memory CD4+ T cells sorted from blood. Subset meaning: CD45RA-negative fraction. The chain joins TRBV5-5 to TRBJ2-7; D gene unclear. This TCR came from a man aged 18 to 35 in good health. DNA for the CDR3: TGTGCCAGCAGCTTGGCCGTTACGAGCGTGTCCTACGAGCAGTACTTC. Encoded protein: CASSLAVTSVSYEQYF.